This passage covers 6 T cell receptor beta chains from one sample sequenced in a study of neurological immune-mediated disorders. TCRdb passed the 5' RACE reads through MiXCR, listing each CDR3 protein once. Here the sample spans 40,000 or so distinct CDR3 sequences, 2.5% being singletons. The sample taken for sequencing was PBMCs. The receptors stem from a man aged 25 to 40 with multiple sclerosis.

This clonotype was counted ten times or more. This chain uses TRBV12-3 or TRBV12-4 with TRBJ1-1, with D possibly TRBD1 on 5 matching bases. This CDR3 is built from 13 residues. V was shortened by 1 base and J by 9 bases, with 12 bases between the two germline ends. The CDR3: CASSLVWGYQAFF. Written as DNA, the CDR3 is TGTGCCAGCAGTTTAGTGTGGGGCTATCAAGCTTTCTTT.

In this sample, this clonotype turned up many times. The genes are TRBV6-1 and TRBJ2-3; possibly TRBD2 for D (5 bases). Germline V gene lookup returns CDR1 MNHNS and CDR2 SASEGT. V was shortened by 5 bases and J by 4 bases, with 10 bases between the two germline ends. This CDR3 contains 13 residues. CDR3 region: CASSMREPDTQYF. CDR3 DNA sequence: TGTGCCAGCAGTATGAGGGAACCAGATACGCAGTATTTT.

This clonotype occurred many times. V is TRBV11-2 and J is TRBJ2-2, with D uncertain. Germline CDR1 SGHAT, CDR2 FQNNGV. The CDR3 is 15 amino acids. The V gene lost 3 bases and the J gene lost 6 bases, with 14 bases spanning the gap. CDR3 protein: CASSFYAEAAGELFF. Written as DNA, the CDR3 is TGTGCCAGCAGCTTCTATGCCGAGGCGGCCGGGGAGCTGTTTTTT.

This clonotype was observed at least ten times. Here the CDR3 reads CASSLGGTEQFF. The CDR3 coding sequence is TGTGCCAGCAGCTTAGGGGGCACCGAGCAGTTCTTC. The rearrangement uses TRBV7-6 and TRBJ2-1; the D gene is possibly TRBD1 (5 bases). V shed 1 base and J shed 10 bases, with 8 bases lying between them. This CDR3 is 12 amino acids long. Germline CDR1 and CDR2: SGHVS and FNYEAQ.

This clonotype appeared many times. This chain uses TRBV5-1 with TRBJ1-2; no reliable D call. This CDR3 region has 15 residues. Germline CDR1 reads SGHRS; CDR2 reads YFSETQ. V was pared by 8 bases and J by 5 bases, with 22 bases between. The DNA for the CDR3 is TGCGCCAGTATGATATCCCCCGACAACCTATATGGCTACACCTTC. Protein product: CASMISPDNLYGYTF.

Note on this clonotype: With a much larger clone just one base away, this may be a read error. This rearrangement joins TRBV20-1 to TRBJ1-1; TRBD1 aligns across 7 bases. Germline CDR1 and CDR2: DFQATT and SNEGSKA (reference sequence). The CDR3 loop spans 14 amino acids. The CDR3 spells CSAPRQGPNTEALF. Here the CDR3 DNA reads TGCAGTGCTCCGAGACAGGGCCCGAACACTGAAGCTTTGTTT.